This T cell receptor (beta chain) was identified during a study of CD8+ T cells in alopecia areata. Overall study: Each day, treated patients took oral tofacitinib twice, at 5 to 10 mg per dose. After 6 to 18 months of tofacitinib, follow-up continued 6 months off drug.

Treatment given: oral pan-JAK inhibitor, 5-10 mg twice daily. A note on this clone: Its antigen is unidentified.

The CDR3 has 16 residues. Trimming stripped 3 bases from V and 2 bases from J, with 11 bases between. CDR1 is MGHRA, CDR2 YSYEKL, per germline. Sequencing templates came from extracted RNA that was reverse transcribed into cDNA. Clones were read by immunoSEQ multiplex PCR, and TCRdb kept only the in-frame ones, dropping some. This sample carries about 200,000 clones, more than 30% of them seen once, and the ten largest clones take around 0.48%. The study, taken as a whole, reports: Scalp clonality, along with expanded CD8+ clones among the top 100, was significantly decreased by tofacitinib. Greater clonality was observed in lesional scalp samples, especially alopecia totalis/universalis, versus normal scalp.

This sequence originates from a human donor with alopecia areata. The chain combines TRBV4-1 with TRBJ2-6, with D tentatively TRBD1 (6 bases). This specimen consisted of CD4+ T cells sorted from blood, obtained at roughly week 30, from a patient treated with tofacitinib. This CDR3 is CASSHPGVAGANVLTF. CDR3 sequence (DNA): TGCGCCAGCAGCCACCCAGGGGTTGCTGGGGCCAACGTCCTGACTTTC.